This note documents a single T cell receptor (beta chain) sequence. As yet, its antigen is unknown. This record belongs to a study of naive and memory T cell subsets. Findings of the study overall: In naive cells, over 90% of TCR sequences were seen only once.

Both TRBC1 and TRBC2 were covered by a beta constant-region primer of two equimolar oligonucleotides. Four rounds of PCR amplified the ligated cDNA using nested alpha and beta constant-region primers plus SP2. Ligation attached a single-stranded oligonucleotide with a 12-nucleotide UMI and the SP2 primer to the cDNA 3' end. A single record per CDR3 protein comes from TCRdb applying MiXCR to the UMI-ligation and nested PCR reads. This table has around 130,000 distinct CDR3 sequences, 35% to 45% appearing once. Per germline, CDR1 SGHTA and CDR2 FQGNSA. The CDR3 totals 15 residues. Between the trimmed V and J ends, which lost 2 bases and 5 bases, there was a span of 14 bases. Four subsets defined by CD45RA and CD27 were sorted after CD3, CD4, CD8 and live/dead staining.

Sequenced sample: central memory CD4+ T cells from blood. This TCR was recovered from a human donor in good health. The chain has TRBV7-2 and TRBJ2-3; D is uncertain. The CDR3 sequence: CASSLSDPGRDTQYF. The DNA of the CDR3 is TGTGCCAGCAGCTTATCGGACCCGGGCAGAGATACGCAGTATTTT.